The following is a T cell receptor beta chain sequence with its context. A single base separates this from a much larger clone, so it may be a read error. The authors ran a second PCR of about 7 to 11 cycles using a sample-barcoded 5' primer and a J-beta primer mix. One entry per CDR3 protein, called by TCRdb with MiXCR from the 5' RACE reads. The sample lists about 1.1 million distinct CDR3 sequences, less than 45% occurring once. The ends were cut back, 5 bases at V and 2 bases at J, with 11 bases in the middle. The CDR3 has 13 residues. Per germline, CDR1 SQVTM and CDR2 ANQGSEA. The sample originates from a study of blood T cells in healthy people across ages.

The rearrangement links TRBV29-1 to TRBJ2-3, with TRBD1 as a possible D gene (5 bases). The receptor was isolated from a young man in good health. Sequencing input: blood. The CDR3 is CSVQGRPTDTQYF. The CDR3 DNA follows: TGCAGCGTTCAGGGCCGCCCCACAGATACGCAGTATTTT.